One and the same sample provided the 10 T cell receptor beta chains below, sequenced in a study of cytomegalovirus exposure and HLA in healthy donors. Use of 60 Vbeta and 13 Jbeta primers characterized the PCR. Produced via immunoSEQ multiplex PCR; TCRdb's table is partial and in-frame only. The profile shows around 110,000 clones, roughly 80% of them singletons. The sample taken for sequencing was PBMCs. These receptors all stem from a man in his 60s in good health and CMV-seronegative.

The chain employs TRBV5-8 and TRBJ1-5, with D perhaps matching TRBD1 (6 bases). Trimming removed 7 bases from V and 3 bases from J, with 8 bases in between. CDR1 and CDR2 (germline): SGHTS, YDEGEE. The CDR3 consists of 12 residues. The CDR3 is CASGQFNQPQHF. The CDR3 DNA is TGTGCCAGCGGACAGTTCAATCAGCCCCAGCATTTT.

About this clone: Other DNA sequences in the same sample also yield this CDR3. The V and J genes are TRBV6-5 and TRBJ1-2; TRBD1 aligns across 10 bases. The CDR3 is made up of 13 amino acids. V lost 8 bases to trimming and J lost 5 bases; unmatched junction nucleotides: 5. Germline V gives CDR1 MNHEY, CDR2 SVGAGI. For the CDR3, the DNA is TGTGCCAGCCGACAGGGGGCAGATTATGGCTACACCTTC. Translation gives CASRQGADYGYTF.

J is TRBJ2-2 and V is TRBV2; TRBD1 matches 9 bases. Looked up from germline, CDR1 is SNHLY and CDR2 is FYNNEI. V was pared by 6 bases and J by 6 bases, with 14 bases of the junction left unmatched. CDR3 length: 17 residues. The CDR3, as DNA: TGTGCCAGCAGGGGGTTGGCCTGGGACAGGGAGGCCGGGGAGCTGTTTTTT. It codes for CASRGLAWDREAGELFF.

The chain carries TRBV28 and TRBJ2-2, with a possible D match to TRBD2 (6 bases). This CDR3 has 14 amino acids. The germline V gene encodes CDR1 MDHEN and CDR2 SYDVKM. Trimming pared 6 bases from V and 2 bases from J, leaving 10 bases between. As DNA, the CDR3 is TGTGCCAGCAGGGGGACTCTTAACACCGGGGAGCTGTTTTTT. It specifies CASRGTLNTGELFF.

The chain joins TRBV28 to TRBJ2-7; 12 bases fit TRBD2. The ends lost 5 bases at V and 1 base at J; junction bases unmatched: 12. Germline CDR1 MDHEN, CDR2 SYDVKM. This CDR3 region has 18 residues. This CDR3 is CASSPELGTSGRSYEQYV. The CDR3 nucleotides read TGTGCCAGCAGTCCGGAACTCGGGACTAGCGGGCGATCCTACGAGCAGTACGTC.

The V and J genes are TRBV14 and TRBJ1-1, with D uncertain. Between the trimmed V and J ends, which lost 4 bases and 5 bases, there was a span of 11 bases. The germline gives CDR1 SGHDN, CDR2 FVKESK. This CDR3 has 13 residues. The CDR3 loop reads CASSPRSLTEAFF. In DNA, the CDR3 is TGTGCCAGCAGCCCGAGGTCCTTGACTGAAGCTTTCTTT.

This clone was found a few times. The CDR3 region is CASGLQRSSYTDTQYF. CDR3 DNA sequence: TGTGCTAGTGGGCTTCAGCGGAGTTCCTACACAGATACGCAGTATTTT. The chain couples TRBV12-5 to TRBJ2-3; D may be TRBD2 (5 bases). This CDR3 is built from 16 residues. V lost 6 bases, J lost 2 bases, and 18 bases lay in between. The V gene's germline CDR1 is LGHNT and CDR2 FRNRAP.

V and J are TRBV7-9 and TRBJ2-7, with 10 bases aligning to TRBD2. Germline lookup yields CDR1 SEHNR and CDR2 FQNEAQ (reference sequence). After removal of 2 bases from V and 7 bases from J, the junction contained 20 bases not matched to a gene. The CDR3 is made up of 19 amino acids. The CDR3 DNA reads as TGTGCCAGCAGCTTAAGTGGGGGCCCCATCCGGACTAGCGGTGGGGAGCAGTACGTC. Translated: CASSLSGGPIRTSGGEQYV.

The J gene is TRBJ2-7, the V gene TRBV30; D may be TRBD1 (5 bases). The germline V gene encodes CDR1 GTSNPN and CDR2 SVGIG (reference sequence). The CDR3 has 17 residues. V shed 2 bases and J shed 5 bases, with 25 bases lying between them. The CDR3 reads CAWSSQWGRSGRDEQYF. CDR3 in DNA: TGTGCCTGGAGTTCTCAATGGGGCAGGTCGGGCAGAGACGAGCAGTACTTC.

The CDR3 region has the DNA TGTGCCAGCAGGGGCGCAGGGGGCTGGGTTTATGGCTACACCTTC. It encodes CASRGAGGWVYGYTF. The V gene is TRBV6-1, the J gene TRBJ1-2; the match to TRBD1 covers 8 bases. Germline V gene lookup returns CDR1 MNHNS and CDR2 SASEGT. The CDR3 is 15 amino acids. V was pared by 6 bases and J by 5 bases, with 11 bases of the junction left unmatched.